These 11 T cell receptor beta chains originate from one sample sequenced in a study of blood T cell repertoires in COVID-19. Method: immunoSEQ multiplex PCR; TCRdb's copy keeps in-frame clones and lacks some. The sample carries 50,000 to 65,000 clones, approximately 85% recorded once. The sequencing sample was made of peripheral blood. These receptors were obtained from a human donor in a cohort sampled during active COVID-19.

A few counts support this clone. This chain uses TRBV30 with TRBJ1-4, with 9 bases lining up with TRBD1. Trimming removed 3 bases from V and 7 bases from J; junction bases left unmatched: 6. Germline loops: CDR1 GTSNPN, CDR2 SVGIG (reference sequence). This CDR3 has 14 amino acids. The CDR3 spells CAWSLGQGTEKLFF. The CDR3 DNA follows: TGTGCCTGGAGCCTGGGACAGGGAACTGAAAAACTGTTTTTT.

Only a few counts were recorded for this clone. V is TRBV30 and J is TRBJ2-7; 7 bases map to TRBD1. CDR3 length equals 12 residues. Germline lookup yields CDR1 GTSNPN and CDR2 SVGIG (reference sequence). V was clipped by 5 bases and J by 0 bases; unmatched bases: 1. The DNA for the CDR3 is TGTGCCTGGGGACAGGCCTCCTACGAGCAGTACTTC. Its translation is CAWGQASYEQYF.

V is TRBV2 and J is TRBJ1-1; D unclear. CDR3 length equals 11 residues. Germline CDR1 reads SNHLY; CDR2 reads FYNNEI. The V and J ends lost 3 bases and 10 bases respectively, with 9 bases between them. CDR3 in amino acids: CASSDSRLAFF. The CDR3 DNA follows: TGTGCCAGCAGTGATAGCCGTTTAGCTTTCTTT.

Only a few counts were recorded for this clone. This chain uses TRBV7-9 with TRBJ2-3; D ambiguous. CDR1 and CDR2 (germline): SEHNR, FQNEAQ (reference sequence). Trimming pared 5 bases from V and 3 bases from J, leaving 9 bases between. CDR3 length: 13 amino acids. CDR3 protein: CASSKPVTDTQYF. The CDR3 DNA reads TGTGCCAGCAGCAAACCAGTAACAGATACGCAGTATTTT.

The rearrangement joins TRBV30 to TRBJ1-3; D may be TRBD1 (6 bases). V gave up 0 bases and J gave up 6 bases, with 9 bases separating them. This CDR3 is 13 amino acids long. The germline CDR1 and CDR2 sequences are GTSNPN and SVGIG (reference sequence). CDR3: CAWSVGGVNTIYF. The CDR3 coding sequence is TGTGCCTGGAGTGTAGGGGGAGTAAACACCATATATTTT.

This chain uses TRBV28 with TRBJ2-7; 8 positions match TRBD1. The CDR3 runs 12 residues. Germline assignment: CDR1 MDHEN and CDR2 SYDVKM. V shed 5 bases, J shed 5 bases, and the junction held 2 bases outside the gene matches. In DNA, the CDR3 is TGTGCCAGCAGTCCGGACAGGGACGAGCAGTACTTC. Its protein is CASSPDRDEQYF.

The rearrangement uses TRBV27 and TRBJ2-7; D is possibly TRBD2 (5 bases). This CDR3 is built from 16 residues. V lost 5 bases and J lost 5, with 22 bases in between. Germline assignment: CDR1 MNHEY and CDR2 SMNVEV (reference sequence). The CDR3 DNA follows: TGTGCCAGCAGTCCTATAGCCCTCGAGGGCGTGCACGAGCAGTACTTC. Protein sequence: CASSPIALEGVHEQYF.

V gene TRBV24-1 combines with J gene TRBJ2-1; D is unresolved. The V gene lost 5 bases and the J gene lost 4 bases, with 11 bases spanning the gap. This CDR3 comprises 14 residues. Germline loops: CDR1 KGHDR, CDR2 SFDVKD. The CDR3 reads CATSAVADYNEQFF. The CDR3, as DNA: TGTGCCACCAGTGCGGTAGCTGATTACAATGAGCAGTTCTTC.

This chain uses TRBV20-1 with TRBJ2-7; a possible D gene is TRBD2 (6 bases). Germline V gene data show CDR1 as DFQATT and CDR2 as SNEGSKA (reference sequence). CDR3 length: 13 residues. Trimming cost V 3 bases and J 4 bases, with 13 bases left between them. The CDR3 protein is CSASGASDYEQYF. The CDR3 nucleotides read TGCAGTGCTAGTGGGGCTAGCGATTACGAGCAGTACTTC.

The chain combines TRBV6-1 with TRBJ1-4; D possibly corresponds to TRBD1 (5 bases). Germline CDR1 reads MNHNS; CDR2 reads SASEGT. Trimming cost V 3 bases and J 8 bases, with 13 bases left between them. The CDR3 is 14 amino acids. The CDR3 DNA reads TGTGCCAGCAGTGACCTCGGGGGAGGGGAAAAACTGTTTTTT. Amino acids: CASSDLGGGEKLFF.

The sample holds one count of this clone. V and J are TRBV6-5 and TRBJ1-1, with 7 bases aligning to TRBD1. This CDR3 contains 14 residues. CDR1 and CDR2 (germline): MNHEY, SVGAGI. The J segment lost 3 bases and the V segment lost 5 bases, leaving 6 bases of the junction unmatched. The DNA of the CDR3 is TGTGCCAGCAGTCGAATAACAGGGGACACTGAAGCTTTCTTT. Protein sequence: CASSRITGDTEAFF.